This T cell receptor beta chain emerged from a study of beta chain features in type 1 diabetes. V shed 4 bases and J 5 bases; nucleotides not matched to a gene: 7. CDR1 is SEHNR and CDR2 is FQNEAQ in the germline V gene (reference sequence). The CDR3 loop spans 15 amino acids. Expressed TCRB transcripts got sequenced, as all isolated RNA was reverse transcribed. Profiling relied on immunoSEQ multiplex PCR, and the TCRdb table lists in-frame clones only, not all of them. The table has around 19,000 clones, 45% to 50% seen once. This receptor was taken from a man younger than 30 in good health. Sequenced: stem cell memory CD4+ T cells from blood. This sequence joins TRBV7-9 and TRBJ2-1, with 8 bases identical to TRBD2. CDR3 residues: CASSSERGSNNEQFF. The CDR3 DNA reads TGTGCCAGCAGCTCAGAGCGGGGGTCAAACAATGAGCAGTTCTTC.